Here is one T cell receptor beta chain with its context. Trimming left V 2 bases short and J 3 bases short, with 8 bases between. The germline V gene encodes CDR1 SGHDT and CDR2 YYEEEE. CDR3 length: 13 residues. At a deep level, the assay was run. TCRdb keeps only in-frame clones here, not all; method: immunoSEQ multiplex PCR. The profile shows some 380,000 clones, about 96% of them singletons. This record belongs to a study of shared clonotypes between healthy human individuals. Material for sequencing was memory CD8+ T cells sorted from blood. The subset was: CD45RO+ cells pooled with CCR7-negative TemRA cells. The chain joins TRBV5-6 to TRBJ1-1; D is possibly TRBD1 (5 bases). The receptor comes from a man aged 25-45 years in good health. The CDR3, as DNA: TGTGCCAGCAGCTTCGACAGCTACACTGAAGCTTTCTTT. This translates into CASSFDSYTEAFF.